The rows below give T cell receptor beta chains drawn from one sample of a study of OX40 agonist ivuxolimab in advanced cancers. The data were produced by immunoSEQ multiplex PCR, yet TCRdb's version contains in-frame clones alone and is incomplete. The sample has roughly 48,000 clones, 75% to 85% seen once. The sequencing used CD4+ or CD8+ T cells sorted from blood, collected in a trial of the OX40 agonist ivuxolimab. These TCRs come from an adult with an advanced solid tumor such as melanoma, head and neck, liver or kidney cancer. Each CDR3 is given with its conserved first and last residue. The D gene is left open where the match is weak. Clone sizes are given selectively: once, few, many, or a class where the clone is expanded.

D | size | J | V | DNA | CDR3
. | once | TRBJ2-7 | TRBV7-2 | TGTGCCAGCAGCTTATCCTCACTCTACGAGCAGTACTTC | CASSLSSLYEQYF
TRBD1 | . | TRBJ2-1 | TRBV7-2 | TGTGCCAGCAGCTTCCAACAGGGGGCAAGGGATGAGCAGTTCTTC | CASSFQQGARDEQFF
TRBD1 | . | TRBJ1-5 | TRBV30 | TGTGCCTGGACACGACAGGGGGGGAGTAATCAGCCCCAGCATTTT | CAWTRQGGSNQPQHF
TRBD1 | . | TRBJ2-1 | TRBV5-1 | TGCGCCAGCAGCTCCGCCCGGGACAGGGGGCTTCAAAGGCCCAATGAGCAGTTCTTC | CASSSARDRGLQRPNEQFF
. | . | TRBJ2-7 | TRBV27 | TGTGCCAGCAGTTTGGCCCCCGGAAGGGGAAAGGAGCAGTACTTC | CASSLAPGRGKEQYF
TRBD1 | . | TRBJ1-2 | TRBV5-1 | TGCGCCAGCAGCACCGGGACAGGGGGCAACGGCTACACCTTC | CASSTGTGGNGYTF
. | . | TRBJ2-7 | TRBV29-1 | TGCAGCGTCTCTCGCCTGGGGGCTTCCTACGAGCAGTACTTC | CSVSRLGASYEQYF
. | . | TRBJ1-1 | TRBV20-1 | TGCAGTGCTAGAGAGTACACTGAAGCTTTCTTT | CSAREYTEAFF
TRBD1 | once | TRBJ1-1 | TRBV18 | TGTGCCAGCTCAATGGGACAGGGGATCACTGAAGCTTTCTTT | CASSMGQGITEAFF
TRBD2 | . | TRBJ2-1 | TRBV7-9 | TGTGCCAGCAGCGTTCCGGGGCGGGGGTACAATGAGCAGTTCTTC | CASSVPGRGYNEQFF
TRBD1 | . | TRBJ1-3 | TRBV9 | TGTGCCAGCAGCGTAGGTCACAGGGGGGTTTTTGGCTCTGGAAACACCATATATTTT | CASSVGHRGVFGSGNTIYF
. | . | TRBJ1-2 | TRBV5-1 | TGCGCCAGCAGCTTGGACGCGGGGAGAGCCGAGGGCTACACCTTC | CASSLDAGRAEGYTF
. | . | TRBJ2-6 | TRBV5-6 | TGTGCCAGCAGCCGCCTGTCAGGGAGAGGGGCCAACGTCCTGACTTTC | CASSRLSGRGANVLTF
. | . | TRBJ2-3 | TRBV30 | TGTGCCTGGAGCCTGGGGGGGGGCAGAACAGATACGCAGTATTTT | CAWSLGGGRTDTQYF
. | . | TRBJ1-1 | TRBV7-3 | TGTGCCAGCAGCAGCGGGGGCACTGAAGCTTTCTTT | CASSSGGTEAFF
. | . | TRBJ1-2 | TRBV9 | TGTGCCAGCAGCGTTCAGGGTAGTCCGGACTATGGCTACACCTTC | CASSVQGSPDYGYTF
. | . | TRBJ1-1 | TRBV5-1 | TGCGCCAGCAGCTTGGTGGTGGGTAGCCCCACTGAAGCTTTCTTT | CASSLVVGSPTEAFF
. | . | TRBJ2-7 | TRBV5-4 | TGTGCCAGCAGCTTGGGACAGGCGCGCGAGCAGTACTTC | CASSLGQAREQYF
. | . | TRBJ1-2 | TRBV4-2 | TGTGCCAGCAGCCAGAGTACAGGAGGCTATGGCTACACCTTC | CASSQSTGGYGYTF